These 27 T cell receptor beta chains came from one sample sequenced in a study of T cell responses to AZD1222 COVID-19 vaccine. Sequenced by immunoSEQ multiplex PCR; TCRdb stores in-frame clones only, minus some. The profile covers roughly 100,000 clones, with roughly 90% appearing a single time and about 4.8% taken by the ten largest. The input for sequencing was peripheral blood, taken on day 0 of AZD1222 vaccination. These receptors were collected from an adult in good health.

The chain employs TRBV6-5 and TRBJ1-1; TRBD1 aligns across 7 bases. Germline lookup yields CDR1 MNHEY and CDR2 SVGAGI. V gave up 5 bases and J gave up 6 bases; unmatched junction bases: 3. This CDR3 has 12 residues. CDR3 sequence reads: CASSNRGAEAFF. Written as DNA, the CDR3 is TGTGCCAGCAGTAACAGGGGCGCTGAAGCTTTCTTT.

The V call is TRBV4-1, the J call TRBJ1-5, with 7 bases identical to TRBD1. Germline lookup yields CDR1 MGHRA and CDR2 YSYEKL. The CDR3 runs 13 residues. V dropped 5 bases and J dropped 5; count of bases not matched to a gene: 3. The CDR3 reads CASSRGPDQPQHF. The DNA for the CDR3 is TGCGCCAGCAGCAGGGGGCCCGATCAGCCCCAGCATTTT.

This clone turned up a few times. The V gene is TRBV6-5, the J gene TRBJ1-3; the match to TRBD1 covers 8 bases. CDR1 and CDR2 from the germline V gene are MNHEY and SVGAGI. V was clipped by 6 bases and J by 0 bases; unmatched bases: 4. The CDR3 contains 15 residues. The chain's CDR3 is CASRPTGVSGNTIYF. In DNA, the CDR3 is TGTGCCAGCAGACCGACAGGGGTCTCTGGAAACACCATATATTTT.

The chain couples TRBV5-8 to TRBJ1-4, with 8 bases fitting TRBD1. The germline gives CDR1 SGHTS, CDR2 YDEGEE. With V trimmed by 0 bases and J by 2 bases, 6 bases remained unmatched. This CDR3 has 17 residues. CDR3 sequence reads: CASSLVGQGATNEKLFF. CDR3 DNA sequence: TGTGCCAGCAGCTTGGTCGGACAGGGTGCGACTAATGAAAAACTGTTTTTT.

The V gene is TRBV19, the J gene TRBJ2-1, with 8 bases matching TRBD2. The germline gives CDR1 LNHDA, CDR2 SQIVND (reference sequence). This CDR3 is 14 amino acids long. V lost 5 bases to trimming and J lost 8 bases; unmatched junction nucleotides: 8. CDR3 region: CASSPGLGLYEQFF. In DNA form, the CDR3 reads TGTGCCAGTAGTCCGGGACTAGGCCTCTATGAGCAGTTCTTC.

The chain recombines TRBV6-2 or TRBV6-3 with TRBJ2-3; D uncertain. This CDR3 has 16 amino acids. Germline V lookup: CDR1 MNHEY, CDR2 SVGEGT. Trimming pared 5 bases from V and 0 bases from J, leaving 15 bases between. CDR3 DNA: TGTGCCAGCAGTGAGCCGAGCAGCTCTAGCACAGATACGCAGTATTTT. Translated: CASSEPSSSSTDTQYF.

This clone appeared once. J is TRBJ2-7 and V is TRBV28, with TRBD1 identical over 8 bases. The CDR3 is 14 amino acids. Germline V gene lookup returns CDR1 MDHEN and CDR2 SYDVKM. The V segment lost 2 bases and the J segment 6 bases; nucleotides outside the gene matches: 6. DNA for the CDR3: TGTGCCAGCAGTTTAGCACAGGGGGTTAGCGAGCAGTACTTC. Its protein is CASSLAQGVSEQYF.

The V gene is TRBV6-5, the J gene TRBJ1-6; no reliable D call. Germline CDR1 reads MNHEY; CDR2 reads SVGAGI. The CDR3 covers 16 residues. The V gene lost 0 bases and the J gene lost 2 bases, with 8 bases spanning the gap. CDR3 amino acids: CASSYSLRPYNSPLHF. The DNA of the CDR3 is TGTGCCAGCAGTTACTCGCTCAGGCCCTATAATTCACCCCTCCACTTT.

This clone has just one count. The chain couples TRBV29-1 to TRBJ2-3; D unresolved. CDR3 length: 13 amino acids. Germline values: CDR1 SQVTM, CDR2 ANQGSEA. Trimming pared 6 bases from V and 6 bases from J, leaving 16 bases between. The CDR3 is CSVQPGAKDTQYF. In nucleotides, the CDR3 is TGCAGCGTACAGCCCGGAGCCAAGGATACGCAGTATTTT.

The CDR3 coding sequence is TGCGCCAGCAGCCCAGACAGTGGCTCCTACAATGAGCAGTTCTTC. It encodes CASSPDSGSYNEQFF. The V gene is TRBV5-1, the J gene TRBJ2-1; tentative D call: TRBD1 (5 bases). V gave up 4 bases and J gave up 0 bases, with 11 bases separating them. The CDR3 consists of 15 residues. Germline CDR1 reads SGHRS; CDR2 reads YFSETQ.

This clone was recorded once. This sequence joins TRBV6-2 or TRBV6-3 and TRBJ2-7; D is undetermined. The CDR3 length is 13 residues. Deletions cut 4 bases from V and 7 bases from J, with 14 bases between. Germline V gene sequence: CDR1 MNHEY, CDR2 SVGEGT. The CDR3 coding sequence is TGTGCCAGCAGTTCCCCGGCCCCGCGTGAGCAGTACTTC. It yields the protein CASSSPAPREQYF.

Only one count was recorded for this clone. The rearrangement uses TRBV5-1 and TRBJ1-1, with TRBD1 matching 7 bases. The V gene end was trimmed by 2 bases and the J gene end by 1 base; junction bases not matched to a gene: 5. The CDR3 has 15 amino acids. Germline V CDR1 and CDR2: SGHRS, YFSETQ. CDR3 sequence reads: CASSFFDRENTEAFF. In DNA, the CDR3 is TGCGCCAGCAGCTTTTTTGACAGGGAGAACACTGAAGCTTTCTTT.

The V gene is TRBV7-6, the J gene TRBJ2-7, with 7 bases identical to TRBD1. This CDR3 is 16 amino acids long. Unmatched junction bases numbered 10, after V lost 1 base and J lost 4 bases. In germline, CDR1 is SGHVS, CDR2 FNYEAQ. The CDR3 is CASSLEGDRVLYEQYF. Written as DNA, the CDR3 is TGTGCCAGCAGCTTAGAGGGAGACAGGGTACTATACGAGCAGTACTTC.

The chain carries TRBV15 and TRBJ2-2; D perhaps matches TRBD2 (5 bases). The CDR3 has 14 amino acids. Between the trimmed V and J ends, which lost 3 bases and 3 bases, there was a span of 8 bases. Germline V gene lookup returns CDR1 LNHNV and CDR2 YYDKDF (reference sequence). CDR3 nucleotide sequence: TGTGCCACCAGCAGTGGCGGGTACACCGGGGAGCTGTTTTTT. It is translated as CATSSGGYTGELFF. Looking up the rest from reference TRBV15 and TRBJ2-2 gives the full variable domain: DAMVIQNPRYQVTQFGKPVTLSCSQTLNHNVMYWYQQKSSQAPKLLFHYYDKDFNNEADTPDNFQSRRPNTSFCFLDIRSPGLGDTAMYLCATSSGGYTGELFFGEGSRLTVL.

V is TRBV15 and J is TRBJ1-3, with D unresolved. Trimming removed 1 base at V and 0 bases at J, with 13 bases between. This CDR3 is built from 17 residues. Germline-derived CDR1 and CDR2 are LNHNV and YYDKDF (reference sequence). The CDR3 here is CATSRVTQALSGNTIYF. The CDR3 DNA sequence: TGTGCCACCAGCAGAGTTACTCAGGCACTCTCTGGAAACACCATATATTTT. Supplemented by reference TRBV15 and TRBJ1-3, the full variable domain reads DAMVIQNPRYQVTQFGKPVTLSCSQTLNHNVMYWYQQKSSQAPKLLFHYYDKDFNNEADTPDNFQSRRPNTSFCFLDIRSPGLGDTAMYLCATSRVTQALSGNTIYFGEGSWLTVV.

The chain links TRBV7-8 to TRBJ1-5; weak D call: TRBD1 (6 bases). The V gene lost 5 bases and the J gene lost 3 bases, with 17 bases spanning the gap. The CDR3 consists of 16 residues. Germline CDR1 reads SGHVS; CDR2 reads FQNEAQ. The CDR3 loop is CASSGGARGNNQPQHF. The CDR3 DNA sequence: TGTGCCAGCAGCGGAGGGGCCAGGGGCAACAATCAGCCCCAGCATTTT.

J is TRBJ1-5 and V is TRBV19; D not resolved. Germline CDR1 LNHDA, CDR2 SQIVND (reference sequence). Trimming removed 3 bases from V and 2 bases from J, with 14 bases in between. The CDR3 covers 16 residues. In DNA, the CDR3 is TGTGCCAGTAGTATTCTAAAGGGTCAACGCAATCAGCCCCAGCATTTT. Translated, it gives CASSILKGQRNQPQHF.

In regard to this clone: Mismatch with germline at one junction end may stem from a read error. V usage is TRBV7-7 and J usage is TRBJ2-2; D is tentatively TRBD1 or TRBD2 (6 bases each). CDR3 length equals 14 residues. Germline V gives CDR1 SSHAT, CDR2 FNYEAQ (reference sequence). The CDR3 DNA follows: TGTGCTAGCAGCGAGGGGGAGGACACCGGGGAGCTGTTTTTT. Protein sequence: CASSEGEDTGELFF.

The chain uses TRBV7-2 and TRBJ2-3, with 8 bases matching TRBD2. Germline V gene lookup returns CDR1 SGHTA and CDR2 FQGNSA. CDR3 length equals 15 residues. V lost 5 bases and J lost 3; bases outside the gene matches: 7. CDR3 residues: CASSKLAAMTDTQYF. The CDR3 DNA reads as TGTGCCAGCAGCAAACTAGCGGCAATGACAGATACGCAGTATTTT.

The chain couples TRBV19 to TRBJ2-5; a weak D match, TRBD2 (6 bases). Trimming removed 5 bases from V and 5 bases from J, with 15 bases in between. CDR3 length: 14 residues. CDR1 and CDR2 (germline): LNHDA, SQIVND (reference sequence). The CDR3: CASSLILGGETQYF. CDR3 in DNA: TGTGCCAGTAGTCTAATACTAGGAGGGGAGACCCAGTACTTC.

V gene TRBV30 combines with J gene TRBJ1-1, with D perhaps matching TRBD1 (6 bases). The CDR3 loop spans 12 amino acids. Trimming stripped 5 bases from V and 5 bases from J, with 12 bases between. Germline CDR1 GTSNPN, CDR2 SVGIG (reference sequence). This chain's CDR3 is CAWLRGGTEAFF. The CDR3 coding sequence is TGTGCCTGGCTCAGGGGTGGGACTGAAGCTTTCTTT.

Here the CDR3 reads CASSLRPWERPGEQYF. CDR3 nucleotides: TGTGCCAGCAGCTTAAGACCCTGGGAGAGGCCTGGCGAGCAGTACTTC. The chain recombines TRBV5-4 with TRBJ2-7; D perhaps matches TRBD2 (5 bases). V lost 2 bases to trimming and J lost 6 bases, with 21 bases between them. The germline gives CDR1 SGHNT, CDR2 YYREEE (reference sequence). The CDR3 runs to 16 residues.

The chain recombines TRBV10-1 with TRBJ1-3; D not certain. This CDR3 is 14 amino acids long. Per the germline V gene, CDR1 is WNHNN and CDR2 is SYGVQD (reference sequence). Trimming removed 3 bases from V and 0 bases from J, with 6 bases in between. The chain's CDR3 is CASSDSGSGNTIYF. CDR3 coding DNA: TGCGCCAGCAGTGACAGCGGCTCTGGAAACACCATATATTTT.

The chain employs TRBV6-6 and TRBJ1-4; tentative D call: TRBD1 (5 bases). CDR3 length equals 13 residues. Germline V CDR1 and CDR2: MNHNY, SVGAGI (reference sequence). Trimming cost V 11 bases and J 6 bases, with 16 bases left between them. The CDR3 coding sequence is TGTGCCGTCTGCGGGGGAGGGGATGAAAAACTGTTTTTT. It is translated as CAVCGGGDEKLFF.

This clone was seen a few times. V gene TRBV2 combines with J gene TRBJ2-1; 7 nucleotides agree with TRBD2. V lost 7 bases to trimming and J lost 6 bases; unmatched junction nucleotides: 9. CDR3 size: 14 residues. Per germline, CDR1 SNHLY and CDR2 FYNNEI. The CDR3 here is CASTFRLAGNEQFF. Written as DNA, the CDR3 is TGTGCCAGCACCTTTCGACTAGCCGGCAATGAGCAGTTCTTC.

The V gene is TRBV23-1, the J gene TRBJ2-4; the D gene could be TRBD1 or TRBD2 (5 bases each). TRBV23-1 is assigned to the ORF class and has an uncertain function. The CDR3 sequence is 21 residues long. Trimming removed 2 bases from V and 0 bases from J, with 26 bases in between. CDR3 DNA sequence: TGCGCCAGCAGTCAAGCCACGAGGGACGGTGGATTTATTCTAGCCAAAAACATTCAGTACTTC. It specifies CASSQATRDGGFILAKNIQYF.

The J gene is TRBJ1-1, the V gene TRBV2; D uncertain. The germline gives CDR1 SNHLY, CDR2 FYNNEI. Trimming left V 8 bases short and J 0 bases short, with 4 bases between. This CDR3 is 11 amino acids long. The CDR3 loop reads CASLMNTEAFF. CDR3 sequence (DNA): TGTGCCAGCCTCATGAACACTGAAGCTTTCTTT.